The next 20 T cell receptor beta chains were all read from a single sample in a study of T-cell memory formation after mild COVID-19. TCRdb processed the 5' RACE reads anew with MiXCR; each CDR3 protein has one entry. The repertoire holds about 150,000 distinct CDR3 sequences, with roughly 15% as singletons. Source material: PBMCs or a T cell subset sorted from them (not recorded which). These receptors were obtained from an adult woman who had mild COVID-19 (a few samples of this study predate the infection). Cell type and time point are not known.

This clonotype was observed a handful of times. The chain links TRBV5-1 to TRBJ2-1; D is uncertain. Trimming removed 1 base from V and 1 base from J, with 18 bases in between. There are 18 residues in the CDR3. Germline values: CDR1 SGHRS, CDR2 YFSETQ. The CDR3 nucleotides are TGCGCCAGCAGCTTGAGCCGCCCTCGAACCCCTTCCTACAATGAGCAGTTCTTC. It translates to CASSLSRPRTPSYNEQFF.

This clonotype was seen only a few times. The rearrangement uses TRBV5-1 and TRBJ2-3; D possibly corresponds to TRBD1 (6 bases). The germline V gene has CDR1 SGHRS and CDR2 YFSETQ. The V and J ends lost 0 bases and 3 bases respectively, with 8 bases between them. This CDR3 contains 14 residues. DNA of the CDR3: TGCGCCAGCAGCTTGGGGACAGAGACAGATACGCAGTATTTT. Translated, it gives CASSLGTETDTQYF.

The chain is built from TRBV4-2 and TRBJ2-1, with 16 nucleotides matching TRBD2. Germline-derived CDR1 and CDR2 are LGHNA and YNFKEQ. The CDR3 is made up of 15 amino acids. Trimming cost V 8 bases and J 8 bases; bases outside gene matches: 6. The CDR3 DNA sequence: TGTGCCAGCTGCTCCGGGACTAGCGGGAGGGATGAGCAGTTCTTC. It translates to CASCSGTSGRDEQFF.

The chain couples TRBV7-2 to TRBJ2-3, with D possibly being TRBD1 or TRBD2 (6 bases each). The CDR3 totals 15 residues. Germline loops: CDR1 SGHTA, CDR2 FQGNSA. V shed 2 bases and J shed 1 base, with 10 bases lying between them. Written as DNA, the CDR3 is TGTGCCAGCAGCTTATGGGGGGCTGGCACAGATACGCAGTATTTT. Its translation is CASSLWGAGTDTQYF.

This clonotype was counted many times. This rearrangement joins TRBV5-1 to TRBJ2-7; 7 positions match TRBD1. Trimming removed 2 bases from V and 7 bases from J; junction bases left unmatched: 3. Germline lookup yields CDR1 SGHRS and CDR2 YFSETQ. The CDR3 covers 12 residues. The CDR3 DNA reads TGCGCCAGCAGCTTTACAGGGGTTGAGCAGTACTTC. This gives the protein CASSFTGVEQYF.

J is TRBJ1-6 and V is TRBV9, with D unresolved. V gave up 0 bases and J gave up 9 bases, with 7 bases separating them. Germline V lookup: CDR1 SGDLS, CDR2 YYNGEE. The CDR3 totals 13 residues. The CDR3 DNA reads as TGTGCCAGCAGCGTAGCTCTCTTTTCACCCCTCCACTTT. This translates into CASSVALFSPLHF.

This chain connects TRBV12-3 or TRBV12-4 to TRBJ1-1, with D uncertain. This CDR3 comprises 16 residues. The V and J ends lost 6 bases and 1 base respectively, with 18 bases between them. In DNA, the CDR3 is TGTGCCAGCAGCCCCACTTGGACGGATCGGAACACTGAAGCTTTCTTT. Residues: CASSPTWTDRNTEAFF.

This clonotype was counted between two and nine times. V and J are TRBV19 and TRBJ1-5; the D is unclear. The CDR3 sequence is 13 residues long. Germline V gene data show CDR1 as LNHDA and CDR2 as SQIVND (reference sequence). The V end lost 0 bases, the J end lost 9 bases, and 9 bases lay between the germline ends. The CDR3 nucleotides read TGTGCCAGTAGTATAGATCAACGGCCGCCCCAGCATTTT. Residues: CASSIDQRPPQHF. Based on the CDR3 plus reference TRBV19 and TRBJ1-5, the full variable domain is DGGITQSPKYLFRKEGQNVTLSCEQNLNHDAMYWYRQDPGQGLRLIYYSQIVNDFQKGDIAEGYSVSREKKESFPLTVTSAQKNPTAFYLCASSIDQRPPQHFGDGTRLSIL.

This rearrangement joins TRBV29-1 to TRBJ1-1; 8 bases agree with TRBD1. Germline trimming cut 5 bases from V and 2 bases from J; bases unmatched to any gene: 10. CDR3 size: 15 residues. CDR1 SQVTM and CDR2 ANQGSEA come from the germline V gene. The chain's CDR3 is CSVSGGLPSNTEAFF. The CDR3 nucleotides are TGCAGCGTTTCAGGGGGCCTACCTTCCAACACTGAAGCTTTCTTT.

This clonotype was detected a few times. This sequence joins TRBV12-3 or TRBV12-4 and TRBJ2-5, with 7 nucleotides matching TRBD2. The CDR3 is 14 amino acids. Unmatched junction bases numbered 3, after V lost 4 bases and J lost 1 base. CDR3 loop: CASSSAGFQETQYF. CDR3 sequence (DNA): TGTGCCAGCAGTTCAGCGGGGTTCCAAGAGACCCAGTACTTC.

A few counts support this clonotype. CDR3 loop: CASSHTGTGLATGELFF. DNA for the CDR3: TGTGCCAGCAGCCATACCGGGACAGGGTTGGCCACCGGGGAGCTGTTTTTT. The V and J genes are TRBV14 and TRBJ2-2; 9 nucleotides line up with TRBD1. The CDR3 is made up of 17 amino acids. With V trimmed by 3 bases and J by 4 bases, 9 bases remained unmatched. CDR1 is SGHDN, CDR2 FVKESK, per germline.

The CDR3 is CASSESDRRNYGYTF. CDR3 DNA sequence: TGTGCCAGCAGTGAATCGGACCGACGAAACTATGGCTACACCTTC. The chain links TRBV2 to TRBJ1-2; no clear D. The CDR3 is 15 residues long. Between the trimmed V and J ends, which lost 2 bases and 2 bases, there was a span of 12 bases. Germline loops: CDR1 SNHLY, CDR2 FYNNEI.

A word on this clonotype: One end of the junction does not line up with germline, which may come from a read error. The gene calls are TRBV5-1 and TRBJ2-4; D possibly corresponds to TRBD1 (6 bases). CDR3 size: 16 residues. Germline loops: CDR1 SGHRS, CDR2 YFSETQ. The CDR3 spells CDSSLVRGRAKNIQYF. CDR3 in DNA: TGCGACAGCAGCTTGGTAAGGGGGAGAGCCAAAAACATTCAGTACTTC. Using reference TRBV5-1 and TRBJ2-4 for the parts outside the CDR3, the full variable domain is KAGVTQTPRYLIKTRGQQVTLSCSPISGHRSVSWYQQTPGQGLQFLFEYFSETQRNKGNFPGRFSGRQFSNSRSEMNVSTLELGDSALYLCDSSLVRGRAKNIQYFGAGTRLSVL.

V is TRBV12-3 or TRBV12-4 and J is TRBJ1-5; D is undetermined. V was pared by 2 bases and J by 1 base, with 3 bases between. The CDR3 contains 13 residues. The CDR3 bases are TGTGCCAGCAGTTTAAACAGCAATCAGCCCCAGCATTTT. This translates into CASSLNSNQPQHF.

This clonotype has just a few counts. This sequence joins TRBV24-1 and TRBJ1-2; D possibly corresponds to TRBD1 (6 bases). Trimming pared 4 bases from V and 4 bases from J, leaving 12 bases between. The CDR3 length is 14 residues. Germline CDR1 is KGHDR and CDR2 is SFDVKD. The CDR3 region is CATSDPGQTYGYTF. CDR3 in DNA: TGTGCCACCAGTGACCCTGGACAGACCTATGGCTACACCTTC.

The rearrangement uses TRBV2 and TRBJ2-7, with D uncertain. The CDR3 extends over 14 amino acids. Trimming removed 4 bases at V and 3 bases at J, with 13 bases between. The V gene's germline CDR1 is SNHLY and CDR2 FYNNEI. The CDR3 DNA reads as TGTGCCAGCAGTGTAGTACGGACCGACTACGAGCAGTACTTC. Translation gives CASSVVRTDYEQYF.

The chain recombines TRBV9 with TRBJ2-1; 10 bases match TRBD2. The V and J ends lost 4 bases and 3 bases, in that order; junction bases with no gene match: 19. The CDR3 spans 20 residues. CDR1 and CDR2 from the germline V gene are SGDLS and YYNGEE. The CDR3 DNA reads TGTGCCAGCAGCCATCGAACTGCAAGGACTAGCGGCCACGACTACAATGAGCAGTTCTTC. It yields the protein CASSHRTARTSGHDYNEQFF. Based on the CDR3 plus reference TRBV9 and TRBJ2-1, the full variable domain is DSGVTQTPKHLITATGQRVTLRCSPRSGDLSVYWYQQSLDQGLQFLIQYYNGEERAKGNILERFSAQQFPDLHSELNLSSLELGDSALYFCASSHRTARTSGHDYNEQFFGPGTRLTVL.

This clonotype was seen at least ten times. The J gene is TRBJ2-7, the V gene TRBV5-1; maybe TRBD2 (5 bases). Germline V gives CDR1 SGHRS, CDR2 YFSETQ. Trimming removed 3 bases at V and 0 bases at J, with 13 bases between. The CDR3 contains 15 residues. The CDR3 spells CASSSDLLSSYEQYF. The CDR3 DNA reads TGCGCCAGCAGCTCGGACTTGCTTAGCTCCTACGAGCAGTACTTC.

The CDR3 here is CASSGTTIYNEQFF. CDR3 bases: TGTGCCAGCAGTGGGACCACTATTTACAATGAGCAGTTCTTC. The V gene is TRBV2, the J gene TRBJ2-1; D gene ambiguous. CDR1 is SNHLY, CDR2 FYNNEI, per germline. The CDR3 covers 14 residues. V was clipped by 4 bases and J by 4 bases, with 11 bases between them.

This clonotype was seen more than once but under ten times. This chain links TRBV4-1 with TRBJ2-1, with a weak D call TRBD2 (6 bases). Trimming took off 0 bases at V and 8 bases at J, with 23 bases between the two ends. The CDR3 totals 18 residues. The germline V gene has CDR1 MGHRA and CDR2 YSYEKL. CDR3 protein: CASSQEGGLARLGDEQFF. The CDR3 DNA sequence: TGCGCCAGCAGCCAAGAAGGTGGGCTAGCGCGATTGGGGGATGAGCAGTTCTTC.